This TCR beta chain was identified in a study of T-cell memory formation after mild COVID-19. The overall study: Most TCR clusters belonged to a single donor.

Each CDR3 protein gets one entry after TCRdb re-called the 5' RACE reads with MiXCR. The sample includes 150,000 or so distinct CDR3 sequences, 11% of them seen just once. The ends were cut back, 7 bases at V and 1 base at J, with 12 bases in the middle. The CDR3 extends over 13 amino acids. The germline CDR1 and CDR2 sequences are SQVTM and ANQGSEA. This clonotype was counted only a few times. Its antigen is undetermined. Notes on the study in general: CD4+ clones that contracted lay mainly in CM and EM; CD8+ ones lay in EMRA.

The V call is TRBV29-1, the J call TRBJ2-3; a possible D gene is TRBD1 (5 bases). The source of this sequence is a man between 18 and 35 years old who had mild COVID-19 (a few samples of this study predate the infection). Cell type and time point are not known. What was sequenced was PBMCs or a T cell subset sorted from them (not recorded which). The CDR3 protein is CSDRARGTDTQYF. In DNA, the CDR3 is TGCAGCGACCGAGCCAGGGGCACAGATACGCAGTATTTT.